This TCR beta chain derives from a study of response to subunit inactivated influenza vaccine. TCRdb ran MiXCR on the RT-PCR reads and lists one entry per CDR3 protein. The sample comprises approximately 700,000 distinct CDR3 sequences, less than 20% of which are singletons, and under 14% rests with the top ten. This clonotype was recorded at least ten times. This CDR3 spans 16 amino acids. V shed 5 bases, J shed 2 bases, and the junction held 5 bases outside the gene matches. This specimen was PBMCs from blood, taken 12 days after vaccination. This TCR was recovered from a man in his fifties or sixties who received an inactivated influenza vaccine. The gene calls are TRBV12-3 or TRBV12-4 and TRBJ2-3; 12 nucleotides align to TRBD2. This CDR3 reads CASSPGLAGTTDTQYF. CDR3 sequence (DNA): TGTGCCAGCAGTCCTGGACTAGCGGGGACCACAGATACGCAGTATTTT.